This T cell receptor beta chain was recorded in a study of blood T cell repertoires in COVID-19 (dated by TCRdb to between 2020 and 2021). Some background on the complete study: Samples from collaborators originated in the United States, Italy and Spain and spanned both the acute and convalescent phases of COVID-19. The material from the prospective study consisted of cDNA or gDNA derived from T cells, B-cell-depleted T cells, or PBMCs. Deeply sampled blood TCRbeta repertoires from subjects exposed to, actively infected with, or recovered from COVID-19 were included in the dataset. The repertoires were released in a freely available public database intended as a resource for research on the immune response to SARS-CoV-2. Samples were obtained from the ongoing ImmuneRACE study (first 160 participants) and from 1,254 subjects provided by 6 global collaborators. The sample metadata nearly always contained a de-identified subject ID, COVID-19 status, age in years and sex. Where available, HLA class I and class II types were obtained from metadata supplied by the sample provider rather than from assay-based typing.

The immunoSEQ Assay, a bias-controlled multiplex PCR, was used to amplify TCRbeta CDR3 regions from genomic DNA. As for the authors' bioinformatics: Within the assay, amplification of reference gene primers was used to estimate how many nucleated cells each sample contained. To quantify the absolute abundance of each unique TCRbeta CDR3 rearrangement, sequence reads were collapsed and filtered. Productive Simpson clonality was computed per sample as the square root of Simpson's diversity index over productive rearrangements. Imported from immuneACCESS, the table was reduced by TCRdb to in-frame sequences with V and J called. These copies leave out some clones; in studies compared against another copy, an unresolved V gene accounts for under half, and the cause of the remainder is not known. Clone size and V and J calls were adopted from that table, with D and trimming inferred from the DNA. The sample table shows about 59,000 clones, and more than 60% are seen once. Around a tenth of the sample belongs to the ten largest clones.

As to this clone: Which antigen it targets is not known. No quality values exist for individual bases; no much larger clone is one base distant.

Overall results and qualifications from the work: How much clinical and demographic metadata was included differed by source and by participant, and the metadata was provided uncurated.

Each collaborating institution followed its own protocols to collect whole blood in K2EDTA tubes. For TCRbeta analysis, collaborator samples were shipped as frozen whole blood, as isolated PBMCs, or as DNA extracted from either sample type. The TCR was taken from a human donor in a cohort sampled during active COVID-19. The sequenced sample was peripheral blood.

The CDR3 has the sequence CASSSYRISGANVLTF. The nucleotides are TGTGCCAGCAGTTCATACAGGATCTCTGGGGCCAACGTCCTGACTTTC. Recombination linked TRBV2 to TRBJ2-6; a tentative D call is TRBD1 (5 bases match). V loses 5 bases, J loses 0 bases, and the germline ends lie 11 bases apart. CDR1 and CDR2 were assigned from the germline V gene as SNHLY and FYNNEI. The CDR3 starts with the cysteine, ends with the phenylalanine, and has 16 residues. Just CDR3 DNA is preserved here, 48 bases in frame from base 1.